This T cell receptor (beta chain) originates from a study of blood T cell repertoires in COVID-19 (TCRdb year 2020). Study-level background: Samples from collaborators originated in the United States, Italy and Spain and spanned both the acute and convalescent phases of COVID-19. The samples were drawn from two sources: the first 160 participants of the ongoing ImmuneRACE study, and 950 to 1,500 subjects contributed by 6 global collaborators. Subjects who had been exposed to COVID-19, were actively infected with it, or had recovered from it provided the deeply sampled blood TCRbeta repertoires that made up the dataset. The sample metadata nearly always contained a de-identified subject ID, COVID-19 status, age in years and sex. The material from the prospective study consisted of cDNA or gDNA derived from T cells, B-cell-depleted T cells, or PBMCs. Where HLA class I and class II types were available, the types were taken from metadata supplied by the sample provider, not from assay-based typing. The repertoires were released in a freely available public database intended as a resource for research on the immune response to SARS-CoV-2.

As to this clone: It lacks a known antigen. Base qualities are not recorded, but no much larger clone differs from it by a single base.

Each collaborating institution followed its own protocols to collect whole blood in K2EDTA tubes. Collaborator samples were shipped for TCRbeta analysis as frozen whole blood, isolated PBMCs, or DNA extracted from either sample type. The immunoSEQ Assay, a bias-controlled multiplex PCR, was used to amplify TCRbeta CDR3 regions from genomic DNA. The study's own analysis went as follows. The number of nucleated cells in each sample was estimated by amplification of reference gene primers within the assay. To quantify the absolute abundance of each unique TCRbeta CDR3 rearrangement, sequence reads were collapsed and filtered. For each sample, productive Simpson clonality was calculated as the square root of Simpson's diversity index across productive rearrangements. TCRdb took over this immuneACCESS table, retaining in-frame rearrangements with V and J assigned. Such tables are incomplete; in checked studies, under half of the missing clones stem from an unresolved V gene, and the remainder is unexplained. That table furnishes V, J and clone size, whereas the DNA furnished D and trimming. For this sample the table gives some 120,000 clones, of which 75% to 85% were detected only once. About 12% of the sample is taken by the ten largest.

Results and caveats for the whole study, not just this receptor: Clinical and demographic metadata were provided uncurated, with the amount varying by source and participant.

At the junction V is shortened by 8 bases and J by 4 bases, with 14 bases in between. CDR1 is given as SGHTA and CDR2 as FQGNSA, both from the germline V gene. From cysteine to phenylalanine, the CDR3 is 14 amino acids long. Left in the record is the CDR3 DNA by itself, 42 bases read in frame from the first base. Source material: peripheral blood. The source of this sequence is a human donor in a cohort sampled during active COVID-19. The rearrangement combines TRBV7-2 with TRBJ1-4; 5 matching bases give a weak D call of TRBD1. The CDR3 region: CASGPGLSNEKLFF. The DNA sequence is TGTGCCAGCGGCCCGGGACTGAGTAATGAAAAACTGTTTTTT.